The 5 T cell receptor beta chains below were found in one sample sequenced in a study of T cells after posttransplantation cyclophosphamide (dated by TCRdb to the mid-2010s). A control cohort of 11 patients who had been given myeloablative marrow transplants with methotrexate plus a calcineurin inhibitor was sampled 1 year after transplant. Library preparation used the immunoSEQ multiplex PCR assay. TCRdb provides this immuneACCESS table in a form limited to in-frame rearrangements. Some clones are lacking; in checked studies, under half of them reflect an unresolved V gene, and why the rest are absent is not known. The sample has some 19,000 clones on record, 85% to 90% of them singletons. The ten biggest clones cover under 2% of the sample. The sequences come from PBMCs, collected approximately twelve months after allogeneic stem cell transplant with calcineurin inhibitor and methotrexate. Source of these receptors: a female patient in her thirties or forties who received an allogeneic stem cell transplant from an unrelated donor, was CMV-positive, and had acute and chronic GVHD. After transplantation, some T cells may belong to the graft donor instead of the recipient.

Remarks on this clone: The sample holds other DNA sequences that translate to the same CDR3. V and J are TRBV6-5 and TRBJ2-7, with TRBD2 matching over 7 bases. CDR3 length: 14 amino acids. The germline V gene encodes CDR1 MNHEY and CDR2 SVGAGI. The CDR3 nucleotides read TGTGCCAGCAGGGAAACGGCTAGCGGATACGAGCAGTATGTC. Translated, it gives CASRETASGYEQYV.

For this clone: The junction shows a germline mismatch at one end, possibly a read error. The chain employs TRBV7-7 and TRBJ2-5; 13 bases map to TRBD2. Germline V gene sequence: CDR1 SSHAT, CDR2 FNYEAQ (reference sequence). This CDR3 region has 15 residues. Here the CDR3 DNA reads TGTGCTAGCAGCTTCGGGACTAGCGGGGAAGAGACCCAGTACTTC. Amino acid sequence: CASSFGTSGEETQYF.

The rearrangement uses TRBV7-3 and TRBJ2-2; a possible D gene is TRBD2 (6 bases). V lost 5 bases to trimming and J lost 0 bases, with 13 bases between them. This CDR3 region has 16 residues. Per germline, CDR1 SGHTA and CDR2 FQGTGA. The CDR3 spells CASSPGGNANTGELFF. The CDR3 bases are TGTGCCAGCAGCCCCGGCGGGAACGCGAACACCGGGGAGCTGTTTTTT.

The V gene is TRBV30, the J gene TRBJ1-1; a possible D gene is TRBD1 (6 bases). The CDR3 consists of 14 residues. Germline CDR1 GTSNPN, CDR2 SVGIG (reference sequence). V lost 2 bases to trimming and J lost 12 bases, with 22 bases between them. CDR3 DNA: TGTGCCTGGAGTATTGGTAACGGACAGCTCGCCCCTTTCTTT. Protein sequence: CAWSIGNGQLAPFF.

The rearrangement uses TRBV9 and TRBJ2-3; 10 bases agree with TRBD2. V was pared by 2 bases and J by 4 bases, with 7 bases of the junction left unmatched. The CDR3 runs to 16 residues. Germline V gives CDR1 SGDLS, CDR2 YYNGEE. The CDR3 spells CASSVRTSGVADTQYF. CDR3 DNA sequence: TGTGCCAGCAGCGTGCGAACTAGCGGGGTGGCAGATACGCAGTATTTT.